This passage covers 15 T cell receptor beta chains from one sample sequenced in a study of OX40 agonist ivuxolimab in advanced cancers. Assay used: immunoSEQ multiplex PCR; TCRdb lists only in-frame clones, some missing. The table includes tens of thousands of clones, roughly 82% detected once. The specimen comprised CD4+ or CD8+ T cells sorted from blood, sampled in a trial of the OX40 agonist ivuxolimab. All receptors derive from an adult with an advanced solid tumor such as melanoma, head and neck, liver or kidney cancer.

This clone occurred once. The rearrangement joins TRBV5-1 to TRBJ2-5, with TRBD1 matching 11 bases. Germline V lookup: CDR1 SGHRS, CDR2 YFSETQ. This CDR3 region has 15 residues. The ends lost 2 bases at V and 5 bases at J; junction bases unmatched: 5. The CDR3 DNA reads TGCGCCAGCAGCTTACGGACAGGGGGCGCCGAGACCCAGTACTTC. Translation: CASSLRTGGAETQYF. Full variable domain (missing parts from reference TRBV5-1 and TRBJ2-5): KAGVTQTPRYLIKTRGQQVTLSCSPISGHRSVSWYQQTPGQGLQFLFEYFSETQRNKGNFPGRFSGRQFSNSRSEMNVSTLELGDSALYLCASSLRTGGAETQYFGPGTRLLVL.

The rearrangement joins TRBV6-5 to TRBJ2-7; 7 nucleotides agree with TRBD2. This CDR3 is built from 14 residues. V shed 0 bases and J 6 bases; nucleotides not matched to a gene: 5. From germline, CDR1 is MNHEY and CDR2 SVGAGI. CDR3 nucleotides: TGTGCCAGCAGTTACTCCGGACTAGGCGGCGAGCAGTACTTC. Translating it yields CASSYSGLGGEQYF.

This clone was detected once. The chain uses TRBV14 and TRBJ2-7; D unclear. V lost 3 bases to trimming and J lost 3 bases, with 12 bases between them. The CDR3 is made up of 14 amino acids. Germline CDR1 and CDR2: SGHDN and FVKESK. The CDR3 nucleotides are TGTGCCAGCAGCCATCCGCCCATTAACTACGAGCAGTACTTC. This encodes CASSHPPINYEQYF.

CDR3 DNA sequence: TGTGCCAGCTCACCGGTCTCCGGGACAGGGGCCTCTAGCACAGATACGCAGTATTTT. Translated: CASSPVSGTGASSTDTQYF. V and J are TRBV18 and TRBJ2-3; 10 bases line up with TRBD1. Unmatched junction bases numbered 12, after V lost 3 bases and J lost 0 bases. CDR1 KGHSH and CDR2 LQKENI come from the germline V gene. The length of the CDR3 is 19 residues. The full variable domain, completed using reference TRBV18 and TRBJ2-3, is NAGVMQNPRHLVRRRGQEARLRCSPMKGHSHVYWYRQLPEEGLKFMVYLQKENIIDESGMPKERFSAEFPKEGPSILRIQQVVRGDSAAYFCASSPVSGTGASSTDTQYFGPGTRLTVL.

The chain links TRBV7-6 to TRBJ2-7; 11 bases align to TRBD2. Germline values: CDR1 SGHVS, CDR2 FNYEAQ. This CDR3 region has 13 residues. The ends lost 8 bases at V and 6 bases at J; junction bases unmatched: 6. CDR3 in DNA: TGTGCCAGCCGGGAACTAGCGGGAGCCGAGCAGTACTTC. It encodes CASRELAGAEQYF.

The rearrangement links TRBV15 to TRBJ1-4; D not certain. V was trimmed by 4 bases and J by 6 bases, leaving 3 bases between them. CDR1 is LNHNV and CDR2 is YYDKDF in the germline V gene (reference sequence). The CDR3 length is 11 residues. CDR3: CATSIYEKLFF. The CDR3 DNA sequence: TGTGCCACCAGCATATATGAAAAACTGTTTTTT. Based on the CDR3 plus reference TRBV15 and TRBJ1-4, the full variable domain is DAMVIQNPRYQVTQFGKPVTLSCSQTLNHNVMYWYQQKSSQAPKLLFHYYDKDFNNEADTPDNFQSRRPNTSFCFLDIRSPGLGDTAMYLCATSIYEKLFFGSGTQLSVL.

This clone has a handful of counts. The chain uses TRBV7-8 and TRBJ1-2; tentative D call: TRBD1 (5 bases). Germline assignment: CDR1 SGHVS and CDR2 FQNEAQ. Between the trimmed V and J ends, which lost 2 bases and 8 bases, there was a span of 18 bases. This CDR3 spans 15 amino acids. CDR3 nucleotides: TGTGCCAGCAGCTTAAGAGGGGACGGAATCCGCGGCTACACCTTC. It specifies CASSLRGDGIRGYTF.

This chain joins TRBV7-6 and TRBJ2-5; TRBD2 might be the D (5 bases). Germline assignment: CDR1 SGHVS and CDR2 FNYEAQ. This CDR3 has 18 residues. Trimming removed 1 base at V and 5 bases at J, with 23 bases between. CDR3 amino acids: CASSLVRNSPYPGETQYF. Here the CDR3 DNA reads TGTGCCAGCAGCTTAGTCCGAAACAGTCCCTACCCGGGGGAGACCCAGTACTTC.

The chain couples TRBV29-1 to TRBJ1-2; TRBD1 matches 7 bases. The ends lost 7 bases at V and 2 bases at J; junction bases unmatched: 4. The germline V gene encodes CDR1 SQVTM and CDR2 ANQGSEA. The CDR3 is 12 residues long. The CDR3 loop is CSAGDSNYGYTF. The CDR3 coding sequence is TGCAGCGCCGGGGACAGCAACTATGGCTACACCTTC.

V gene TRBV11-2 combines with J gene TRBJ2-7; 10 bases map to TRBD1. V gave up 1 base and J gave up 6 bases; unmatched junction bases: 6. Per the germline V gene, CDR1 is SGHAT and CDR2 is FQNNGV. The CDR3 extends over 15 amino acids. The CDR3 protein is CASSLVGQGLGEQYF. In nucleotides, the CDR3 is TGTGCCAGCAGCTTAGTGGGACAGGGGTTGGGCGAGCAGTACTTC.

CDR3 sequence: CASSVGGGREGETQYF. CDR3 coding DNA: TGTGCCAGCAGCGTCGGGGGCGGGCGTGAAGGGGAGACCCAGTACTTC. The J gene is TRBJ2-5, the V gene TRBV13, with D possibly being TRBD1 or TRBD2 (6 bases each). Per the germline V gene, CDR1 is PRHDT and CDR2 is FYEKMQ (reference sequence). The CDR3 contains 16 residues. The V gene lost 5 bases and the J gene lost 5 bases, with 21 bases spanning the gap.

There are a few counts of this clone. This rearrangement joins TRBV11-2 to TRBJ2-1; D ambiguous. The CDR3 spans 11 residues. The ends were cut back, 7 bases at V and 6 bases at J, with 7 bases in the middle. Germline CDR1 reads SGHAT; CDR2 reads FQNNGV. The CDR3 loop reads CASTEGNEQFF. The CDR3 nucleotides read TGTGCCAGCACTGAAGGCAATGAGCAGTTCTTC.

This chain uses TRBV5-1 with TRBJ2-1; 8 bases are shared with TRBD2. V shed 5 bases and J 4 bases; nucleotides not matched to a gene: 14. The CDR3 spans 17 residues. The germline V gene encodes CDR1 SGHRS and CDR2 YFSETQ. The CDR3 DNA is TGCGCCAGCAGAGAGGAGGAGCGGGAGTTCCAATACAATGAGCAGTTCTTC. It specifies CASREEEREFQYNEQFF.

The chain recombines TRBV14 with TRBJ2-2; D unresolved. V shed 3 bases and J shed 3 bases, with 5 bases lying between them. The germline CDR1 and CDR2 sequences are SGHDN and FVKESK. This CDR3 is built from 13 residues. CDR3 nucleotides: TGTGCCAGCAGCCACAGGTACACCGGGGAGCTGTTTTTT. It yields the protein CASSHRYTGELFF.

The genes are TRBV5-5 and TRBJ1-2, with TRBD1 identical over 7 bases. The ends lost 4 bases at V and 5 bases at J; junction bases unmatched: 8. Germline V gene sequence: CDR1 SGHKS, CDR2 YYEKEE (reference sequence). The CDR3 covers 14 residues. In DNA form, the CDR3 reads TGTGCCAGCAGCGTACAGGAGGGGGCGTATGGCTACACCTTC. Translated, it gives CASSVQEGAYGYTF.